Below, one TCR beta chain is given with its context. The data stem from a study of shared clonotypes between healthy human individuals. The CDR3 is 16 amino acids. Trimming removed 1 base from V and 4 bases from J, with 15 bases in between. CDR1 SEHNR and CDR2 FQNEAQ come from the germline V gene (reference sequence). The naive CD8 population came from CD45RO-negative cells selected for CCR7, without terminally differentiated effector memory CD45RA+ cells. Profiling relied on immunoSEQ multiplex PCR, and the TCRdb table lists in-frame clones only, not all of them. The data contain around 1.9 million clones, approximately 94% of them singletons.

The chain links TRBV7-9 to TRBJ2-3; D gene unclear. The sample consisted of naive CD8+ T cells from PBMCs. The clonotype originates from a man between 18 and 29 years old in good health. Some clones in this sample may be carry-over from other donors' samples. The CDR3 is CASSLGAGPFADTQYF. The DNA for the CDR3 is TGTGCCAGCAGCTTAGGTGCCGGCCCATTCGCAGATACGCAGTATTTT.